The present T cell receptor (beta chain) was sequenced within a study of vaccination and CD4 T cells after COVID-19. Overall study: Participants were given two doses of BNT162b2 or mRNA-1273 vaccine. Median time from second vaccine dose to sampling was less than 85 days (14 to 241).

Described time point: late sampling 161 to 241 days after vaccination in three convalescent patients. As to treatment: roughly ten-day PBMC culture with coronavirus spike peptide pools or control peptides (ViraFEST assay). This CDR3 has 16 amino acids. The trim removed 2 bases at V and 0 bases at J, leaving 4 bases unmatched. Germline-derived CDR1 and CDR2 are DFQATT and SNEGSKA (reference sequence). This clonotype was seen a handful of times. What it binds is unknown. The Oncomine TCR Beta short-read assay generated sequence data from the DNA of cultured CD4+ T cells. Genomic DNA was drawn out of CD4+ T cells grown in culture. TCRdb reprocessed the PCR reads via MiXCR and lists one record per CDR3 protein. The sample records some 24,000 distinct CDR3 sequences, about 42% being singletons.

This chain links TRBV20-1 with TRBJ2-3; 11 bases are shared with TRBD2. Sequencing was performed on CD4+ T cells from blood, cultured in vitro, taken about 7 months after SARS-CoV-2 vaccination. This TCR came from a human donor who had recovered from COVID-19. The CDR3: CSARPIAGGSTDTQYF. In DNA form, the CDR3 reads TGCAGTGCTAGACCTATAGCGGGAGGGAGCACAGATACGCAGTATTTT.